This T cell receptor (beta chain) was recorded in a study of CD8+ T cells in alopecia areata. The study, taken as a whole, reports: Mice showed clearer TCR sharing than patients did, a gap that was possibly HLA-related. Alphabeta T cells residing in normal skin are also sequenced in scalp samples.

Investigators isolated RNA and reverse transcribed it into cDNA to act as the sequencing template. Method: immunoSEQ multiplex PCR; TCRdb's copy keeps in-frame clones and lacks some. The profile shows 130,000 to 150,000 clones, approximately 60% of them singletons. CDR1 and CDR2 from the germline V gene are LNHDA and SQIVND (reference sequence). V lost 3 bases to trimming and J lost 9 bases; unmatched junction nucleotides: 12. This CDR3 comprises 17 residues. For this clone: The antigen remains unidentified.

PBMC-derived CD4+ and CD8+ T cells were sorted. This sequence joins TRBV19 and TRBJ2-1; TRBD2 aligns across 12 bases. This TCR derives from a human donor in good health. The specimen was CD8+ T cells sorted from blood. CDR3 loop: CASSMAGLAGLRGEQFF. The CDR3 nucleotides read TGTGCCAGTAGTATGGCTGGACTAGCGGGACTTCGGGGTGAGCAGTTCTTC. Combining the CDR3 with reference TRBV19 and TRBJ2-1 gives the whole variable domain DGGITQSPKYLFRKEGQNVTLSCEQNLNHDAMYWYRQDPGQGLRLIYYSQIVNDFQKGDIAEGYSVSREKKESFPLTVTSAQKNPTAFYLCASSMAGLAGLRGEQFFGPGTRLTVL.